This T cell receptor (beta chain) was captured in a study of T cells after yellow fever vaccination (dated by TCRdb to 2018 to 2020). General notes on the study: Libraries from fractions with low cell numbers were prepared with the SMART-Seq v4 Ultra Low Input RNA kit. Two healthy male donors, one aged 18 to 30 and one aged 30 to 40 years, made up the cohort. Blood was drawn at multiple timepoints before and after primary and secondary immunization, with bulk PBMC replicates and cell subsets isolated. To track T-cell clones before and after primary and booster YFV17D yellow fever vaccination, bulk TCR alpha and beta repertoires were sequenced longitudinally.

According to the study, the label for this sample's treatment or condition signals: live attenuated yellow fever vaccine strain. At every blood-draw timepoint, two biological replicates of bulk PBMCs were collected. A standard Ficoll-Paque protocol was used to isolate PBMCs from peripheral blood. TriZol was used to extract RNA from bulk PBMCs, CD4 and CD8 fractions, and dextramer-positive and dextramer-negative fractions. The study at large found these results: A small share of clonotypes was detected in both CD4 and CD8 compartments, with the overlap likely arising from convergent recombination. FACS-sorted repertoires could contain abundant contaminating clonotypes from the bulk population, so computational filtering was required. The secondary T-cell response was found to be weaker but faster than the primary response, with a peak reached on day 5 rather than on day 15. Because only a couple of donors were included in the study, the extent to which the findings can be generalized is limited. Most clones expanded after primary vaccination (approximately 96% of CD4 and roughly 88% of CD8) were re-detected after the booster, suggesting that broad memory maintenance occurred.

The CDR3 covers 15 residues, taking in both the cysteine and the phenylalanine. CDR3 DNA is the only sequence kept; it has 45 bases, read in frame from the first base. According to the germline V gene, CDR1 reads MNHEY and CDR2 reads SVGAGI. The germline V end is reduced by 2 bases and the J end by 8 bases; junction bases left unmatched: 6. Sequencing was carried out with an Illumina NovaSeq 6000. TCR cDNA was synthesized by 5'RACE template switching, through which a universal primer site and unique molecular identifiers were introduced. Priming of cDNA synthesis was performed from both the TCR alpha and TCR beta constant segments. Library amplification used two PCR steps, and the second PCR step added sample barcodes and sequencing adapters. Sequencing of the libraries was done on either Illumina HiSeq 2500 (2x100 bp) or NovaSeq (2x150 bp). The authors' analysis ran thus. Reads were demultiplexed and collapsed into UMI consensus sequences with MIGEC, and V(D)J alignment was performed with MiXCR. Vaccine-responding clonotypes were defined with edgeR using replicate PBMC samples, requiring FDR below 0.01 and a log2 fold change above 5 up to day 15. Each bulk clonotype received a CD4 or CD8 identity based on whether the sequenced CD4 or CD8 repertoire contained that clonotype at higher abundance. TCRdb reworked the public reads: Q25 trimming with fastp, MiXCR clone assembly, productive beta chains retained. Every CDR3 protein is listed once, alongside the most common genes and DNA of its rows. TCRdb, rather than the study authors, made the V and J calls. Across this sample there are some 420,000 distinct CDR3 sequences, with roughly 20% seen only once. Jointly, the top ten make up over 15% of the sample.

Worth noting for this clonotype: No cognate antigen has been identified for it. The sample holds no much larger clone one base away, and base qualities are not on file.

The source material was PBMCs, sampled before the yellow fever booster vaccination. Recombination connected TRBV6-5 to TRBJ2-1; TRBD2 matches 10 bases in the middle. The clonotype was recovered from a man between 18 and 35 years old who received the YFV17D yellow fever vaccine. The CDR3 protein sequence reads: CASSYRPSGGDEQFF. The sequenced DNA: TGTGCCAGCAGTTACCGCCCTAGCGGGGGAGATGAGCAGTTCTTC.